This TCR beta chain was found in a study of CD8+ T cells in alopecia areata. Study summary: Scoring treated patients' severity relied on the percentage of scalp area affected.

Trimming took 6 bases from V and 0 from J, leaving 3 bases between them. The CDR3 has 12 residues. Per germline, CDR1 SEHNR and CDR2 FQNEAQ (reference sequence). After isolation, RNA underwent reverse transcription to generate cDNA as the sequencing template. Generated by immunoSEQ multiplex PCR, the TCRdb table keeps only in-frame clones and is missing some. The top ten clones hold roughly a quarter of a sample with 100,000 to 140,000 clones, roughly 84% of them seen once. About this clone itself: Its specificity is unknown.

The study's findings and limits: Scalp clonality dropped significantly under tofacitinib, as did expanded CD8+ top-100 clones. Scalp data also include sequences from resident alphabeta T cells of normal skin.

The treatment denotes: oral pan-JAK inhibitor, 5-10 mg twice daily. Lesional scalp punch biopsies and peripheral blood came from alopecia areata patients. The specimen comprised CD8+ T cells sorted from blood, sampled at week 24, from a patient treated with tofacitinib. This TCR came from a human donor with alopecia areata. J is TRBJ1-5 and V is TRBV7-9; D not certain. The chain's CDR3 is CASSPSNQPQHF. The CDR3 DNA is TGTGCCAGCAGTCCTAGCAATCAGCCCCAGCATTTT.